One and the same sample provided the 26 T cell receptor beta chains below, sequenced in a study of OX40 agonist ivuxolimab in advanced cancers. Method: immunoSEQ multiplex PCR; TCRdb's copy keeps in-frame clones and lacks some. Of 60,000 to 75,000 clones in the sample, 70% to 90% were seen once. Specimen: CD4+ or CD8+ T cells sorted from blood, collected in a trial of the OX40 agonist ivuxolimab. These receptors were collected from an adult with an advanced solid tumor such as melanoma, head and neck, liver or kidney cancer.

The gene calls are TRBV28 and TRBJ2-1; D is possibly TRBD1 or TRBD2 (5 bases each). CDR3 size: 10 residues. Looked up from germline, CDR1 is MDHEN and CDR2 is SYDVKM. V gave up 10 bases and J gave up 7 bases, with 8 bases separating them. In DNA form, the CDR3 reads TGTGCCACCAGGGAGAATGAGCAGTTCTTC. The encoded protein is CATRENEQFF. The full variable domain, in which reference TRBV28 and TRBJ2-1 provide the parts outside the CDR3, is DVKVTQSSRYLVKRTGEKVFLECVQDMDHENMFWYRQDPGLGLRLIYFSYDVKMKEKGDIPEGYSVSREKKERFSLILESASTNQTSMYLCATRENEQFFGPGTRLTVL.

CDR3 residues: CASSSRTDTEAFF. CDR3 nucleotide sequence: TGTGCCAGCAGCTCTCGGACCGACACTGAAGCTTTCTTT. This chain connects TRBV7-9 to TRBJ1-1; D is undetermined. The CDR3 has 13 amino acids. V was pared by 4 bases and J by 3 bases, with 9 bases between. Germline CDR1 and CDR2: SEHNR and FQNEAQ (reference sequence).

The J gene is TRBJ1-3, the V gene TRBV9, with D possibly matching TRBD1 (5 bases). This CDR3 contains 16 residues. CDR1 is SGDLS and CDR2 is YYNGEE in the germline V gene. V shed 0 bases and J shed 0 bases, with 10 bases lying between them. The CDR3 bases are TGTGCCAGCAGCGTAGAGGGCAGGGTCTCTGGAAACACCATATATTTT. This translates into CASSVEGRVSGNTIYF.

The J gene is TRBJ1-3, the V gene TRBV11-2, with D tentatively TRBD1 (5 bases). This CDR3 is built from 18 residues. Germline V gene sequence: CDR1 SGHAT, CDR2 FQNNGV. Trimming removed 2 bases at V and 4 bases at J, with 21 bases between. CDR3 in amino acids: CASSLLSGATSTGNTIYF. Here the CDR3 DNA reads TGTGCCAGCAGCTTATTATCCGGGGCCACTTCTACAGGAAACACCATATATTTT. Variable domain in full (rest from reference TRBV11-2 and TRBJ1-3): EAGVAQSPRYKIIEKRQSVAFWCNPISGHATLYWYQQILGQGPKLLIQFQNNGVVDDSQLPKDRFSAERLKGVDSTLKIQPAKLEDSAVYLCASSLLSGATSTGNTIYFGEGSWLTVV.

CDR3 nucleotide sequence: TGTGCCAGCTCACCACCGACCCCCGATGAGCAGTTCTTC. Translating it yields CASSPPTPDEQFF. This chain connects TRBV18 to TRBJ2-1, with D hard to call. The V end was cut by 0 bases, the J end by 8 bases, with 8 bases between. Germline CDR1 is KGHSH and CDR2 is LQKENI. The CDR3 runs to 13 residues. The whole variable domain, remainder taken from reference TRBV18 and TRBJ2-1, is NAGVMQNPRHLVRRRGQEARLRCSPMKGHSHVYWYRQLPEEGLKFMVYLQKENIIDESGMPKERFSAEFPKEGPSILRIQQVVRGDSAAYFCASSPPTPDEQFFGPGTRLTVL.

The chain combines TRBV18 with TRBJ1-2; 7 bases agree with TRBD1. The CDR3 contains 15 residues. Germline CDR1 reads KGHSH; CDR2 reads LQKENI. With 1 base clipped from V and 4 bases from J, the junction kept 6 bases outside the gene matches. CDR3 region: CASSPQRDSSYGYTF. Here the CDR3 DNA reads TGTGCCAGCTCACCACAGAGGGACAGCAGCTATGGCTACACCTTC.

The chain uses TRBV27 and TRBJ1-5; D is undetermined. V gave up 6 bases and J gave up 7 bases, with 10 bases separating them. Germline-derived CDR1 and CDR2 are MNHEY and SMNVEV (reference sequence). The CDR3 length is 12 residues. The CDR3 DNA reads TGTGCCAGCAGCAACCATCACCAGCCCCAGCATTTT. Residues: CASSNHHQPQHF.

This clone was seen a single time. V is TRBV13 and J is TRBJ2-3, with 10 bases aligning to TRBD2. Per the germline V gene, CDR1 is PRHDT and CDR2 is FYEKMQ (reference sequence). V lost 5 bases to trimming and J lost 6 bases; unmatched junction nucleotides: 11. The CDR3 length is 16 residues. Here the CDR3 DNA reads TGTGCCAGCAGCCGCAAGGAAGCGGGGGGGTTGGATACGCAGTATTTT. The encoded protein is CASSRKEAGGLDTQYF.

The CDR3 bases are TGTGCCAGCAGCCTGCGTGACACTGAAGCTTTCTTT. Residues: CASSLRDTEAFF. The genes are TRBV7-9 and TRBJ1-1, with unresolved D. V was trimmed by 5 bases and J by 3 bases, leaving 7 bases between them. The germline V gene encodes CDR1 SEHNR and CDR2 FQNEAQ (reference sequence). This CDR3 has 12 residues.

In DNA, the CDR3 is TGTGCCAGTCGGGGCTTTCGGCTCTCCTACAATGAGCAGTTCTTC. It codes for CASRGFRLSYNEQFF. The chain employs TRBV19 and TRBJ2-1; D possibly uses TRBD1 or TRBD2 (5 bases each). The ends were cut back, 8 bases at V and 0 bases at J, with 14 bases in the middle. CDR3 length: 15 amino acids. Germline values: CDR1 LNHDA, CDR2 SQIVND (reference sequence).

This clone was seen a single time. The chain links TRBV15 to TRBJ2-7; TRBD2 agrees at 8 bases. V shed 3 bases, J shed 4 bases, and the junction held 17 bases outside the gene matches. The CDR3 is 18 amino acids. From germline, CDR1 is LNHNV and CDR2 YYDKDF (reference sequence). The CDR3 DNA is TGTGCCACCAGCAGTCAAAGAAGCGGGAGCGTCAGTTTGTACGAGCAGTACTTC. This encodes CATSSQRSGSVSLYEQYF.

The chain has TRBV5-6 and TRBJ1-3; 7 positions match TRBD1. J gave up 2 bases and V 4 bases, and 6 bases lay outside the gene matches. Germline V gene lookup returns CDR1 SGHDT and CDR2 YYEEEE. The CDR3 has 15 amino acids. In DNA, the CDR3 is TGTGCCAGCAGCACTCTACAGGGGACTGGAAACACCATATATTTT. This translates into CASSTLQGTGNTIYF.

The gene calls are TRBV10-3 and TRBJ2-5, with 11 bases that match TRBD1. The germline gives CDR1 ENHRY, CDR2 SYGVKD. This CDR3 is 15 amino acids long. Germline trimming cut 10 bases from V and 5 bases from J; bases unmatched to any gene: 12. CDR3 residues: CATVPGTGGLETQYF. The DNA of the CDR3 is TGTGCCACCGTACCCGGGACAGGGGGATTGGAGACCCAGTACTTC.

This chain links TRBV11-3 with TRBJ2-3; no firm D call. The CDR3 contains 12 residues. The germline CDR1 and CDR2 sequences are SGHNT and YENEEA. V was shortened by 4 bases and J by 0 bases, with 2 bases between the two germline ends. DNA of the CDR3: TGTGCCAGCAGCTCCAGCACAGATACGCAGTATTTT. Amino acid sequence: CASSSSTDTQYF.

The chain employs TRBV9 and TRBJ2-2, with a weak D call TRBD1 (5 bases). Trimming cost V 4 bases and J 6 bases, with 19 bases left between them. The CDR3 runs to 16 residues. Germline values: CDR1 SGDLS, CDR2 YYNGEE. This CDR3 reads CASSPLAGNGPGELFF. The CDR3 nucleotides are TGTGCCAGCAGCCCCTTGGCAGGGAACGGCCCCGGGGAGCTGTTTTTT.

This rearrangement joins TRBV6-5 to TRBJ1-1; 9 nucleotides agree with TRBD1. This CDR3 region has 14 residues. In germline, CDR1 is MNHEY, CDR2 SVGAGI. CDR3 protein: CASHQGQGNTEAFF. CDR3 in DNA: TGTGCTTCTCACCAGGGACAGGGTAACACTGAAGCTTTCTTT.

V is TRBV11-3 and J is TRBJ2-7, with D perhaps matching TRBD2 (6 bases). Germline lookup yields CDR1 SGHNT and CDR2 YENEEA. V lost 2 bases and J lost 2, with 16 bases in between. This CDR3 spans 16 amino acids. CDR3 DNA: TGTGCCAGCAGCTTATCATCGGGGGAGAGCACCTACGAGCAGTACTTC. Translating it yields CASSLSSGESTYEQYF.

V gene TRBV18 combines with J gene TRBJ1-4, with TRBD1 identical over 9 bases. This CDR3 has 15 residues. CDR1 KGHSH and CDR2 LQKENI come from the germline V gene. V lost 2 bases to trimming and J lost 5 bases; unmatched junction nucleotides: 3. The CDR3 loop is CASSPTGTGNEKLFF. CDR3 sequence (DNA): TGTGCCAGCTCACCAACCGGGACAGGGAATGAAAAACTGTTTTTT.

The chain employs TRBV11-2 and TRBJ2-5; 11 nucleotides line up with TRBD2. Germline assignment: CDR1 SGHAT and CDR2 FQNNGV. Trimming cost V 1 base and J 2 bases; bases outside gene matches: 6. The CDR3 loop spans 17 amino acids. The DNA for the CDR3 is TGTGCCAGCAGCTTAGCGGCTAGCGGGAGGCTACAAGAGACCCAGTACTTC. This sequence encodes CASSLAASGRLQETQYF.

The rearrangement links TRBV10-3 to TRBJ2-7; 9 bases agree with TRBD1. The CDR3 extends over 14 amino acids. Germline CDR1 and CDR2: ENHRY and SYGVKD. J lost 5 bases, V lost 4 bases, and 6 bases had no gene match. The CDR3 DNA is TGTGCCATCAGTGGCAGGACAGGGGAAGACGAGCAGTACTTC. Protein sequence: CAISGRTGEDEQYF.

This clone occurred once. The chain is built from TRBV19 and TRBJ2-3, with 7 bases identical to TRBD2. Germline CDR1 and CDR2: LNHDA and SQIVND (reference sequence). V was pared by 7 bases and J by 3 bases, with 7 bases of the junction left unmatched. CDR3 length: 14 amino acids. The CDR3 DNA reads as TGTGCCAGTACGCCTAGCGGTATTACAGATACGCAGTATTTT. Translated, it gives CASTPSGITDTQYF.

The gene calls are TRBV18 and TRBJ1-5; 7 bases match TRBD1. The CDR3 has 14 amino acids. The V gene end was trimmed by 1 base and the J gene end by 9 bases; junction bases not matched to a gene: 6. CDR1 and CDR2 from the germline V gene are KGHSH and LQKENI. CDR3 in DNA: TGTGCCAGCTCACCACAGGGACAGCAATTGCCCCAGCATTTT. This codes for CASSPQGQQLPQHF.

The CDR3 sequence is CASSSLTGVEQYF. The DNA of the CDR3 is TGTGCCAGCAGTTCCTTAACAGGGGTCGAGCAGTACTTC. The chain couples TRBV6-7 to TRBJ2-7; TRBD1 matches at 7 bases. TRBV6-7 is an ORF for which the function is uncertain. The V and J ends lost 4 bases and 6 bases, in that order; junction bases with no gene match: 6. The CDR3 is 13 amino acids.

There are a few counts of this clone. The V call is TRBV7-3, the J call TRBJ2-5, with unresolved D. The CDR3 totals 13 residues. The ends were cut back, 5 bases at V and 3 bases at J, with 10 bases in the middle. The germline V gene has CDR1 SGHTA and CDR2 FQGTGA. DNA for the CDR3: TGTGCCAGCAGCCCGCGCCCCAAAGAGACCCAGTACTTC. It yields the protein CASSPRPKETQYF.

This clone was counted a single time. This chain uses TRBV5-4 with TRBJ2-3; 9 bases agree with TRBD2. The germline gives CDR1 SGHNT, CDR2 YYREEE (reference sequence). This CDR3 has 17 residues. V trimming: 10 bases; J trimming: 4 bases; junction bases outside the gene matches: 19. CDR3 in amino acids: CALRERGASGGPDTQYF. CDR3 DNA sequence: TGTGCCTTAAGGGAGCGGGGGGCTTCCGGAGGTCCAGATACGCAGTATTTT.

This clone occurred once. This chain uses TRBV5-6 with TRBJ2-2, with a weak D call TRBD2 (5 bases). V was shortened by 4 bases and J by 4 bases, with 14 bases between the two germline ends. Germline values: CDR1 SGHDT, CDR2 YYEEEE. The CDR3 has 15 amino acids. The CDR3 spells CASSPRTGLTGELFF. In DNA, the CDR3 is TGTGCCAGCAGCCCCCGGACTGGGCTCACCGGGGAGCTGTTTTTT. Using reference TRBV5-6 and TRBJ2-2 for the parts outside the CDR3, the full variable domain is DAGVTQSPTHLIKTRGQQVTLRCSPKSGHDTVSWYQQALGQGPQFIFQYYEEEERQRGNFPDRFSGHQFPNYSSELNVNALLLGDSALYLCASSPRTGLTGELFFGEGSRLTVL.